This entry describes one T cell receptor beta chain. The table came from immunoSEQ multiplex PCR; TCRdb's copy has only in-frame clones and leaves some out. This sample has 4,100 or so clones, with 82% found just once. V was cut by 7 bases and J by 6 bases, with 15 bases left in between. CDR3 size: 13 residues. Germline V CDR1 and CDR2: MNHEY, SMNVEV (reference sequence). This sample is part of a study of T cells in tumors and immune-related adverse events. The sequence was obtained from a female donor with metastatic renal cell carcinoma. The rearrangement links TRBV27 to TRBJ1-1, with a weak D call TRBD1 (5 bases). The source material was skin tissue, sampled from a patient treated with anti-PD-1 therapy. The CDR3 loop reads CASIKDGAPEAFF. The CDR3 DNA sequence: TGTGCCAGCATTAAGGACGGGGCGCCTGAAGCTTTCTTT.